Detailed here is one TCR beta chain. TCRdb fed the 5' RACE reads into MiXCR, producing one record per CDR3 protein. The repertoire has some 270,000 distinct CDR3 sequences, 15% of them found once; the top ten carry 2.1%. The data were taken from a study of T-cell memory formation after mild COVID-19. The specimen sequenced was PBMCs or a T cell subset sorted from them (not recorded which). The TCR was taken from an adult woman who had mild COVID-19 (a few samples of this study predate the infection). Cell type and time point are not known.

The CDR3 is CASSLDRQGLWGYTF. The CDR3 DNA sequence: TGTGCCAGCAGTTTAGATCGACAGGGCTTGTGGGGCTACACCTTC. V and J are TRBV12-3 or TRBV12-4 and TRBJ1-2, with 7 bases identical to TRBD1. Germline trimming cut 1 base from V and 8 bases from J; bases unmatched to any gene: 10. The CDR3 extends over 15 amino acids.